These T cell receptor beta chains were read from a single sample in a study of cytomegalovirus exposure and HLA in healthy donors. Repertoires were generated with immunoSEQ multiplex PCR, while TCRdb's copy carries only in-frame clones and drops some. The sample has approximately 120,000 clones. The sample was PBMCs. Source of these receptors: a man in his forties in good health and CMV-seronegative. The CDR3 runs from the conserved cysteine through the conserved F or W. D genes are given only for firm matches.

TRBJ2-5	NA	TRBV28	CASSGHRDEWAETQYF	TGTGCCAGCAGCGGCCACAGGGACGAATGGGCGGAGACCCAGTACTTC
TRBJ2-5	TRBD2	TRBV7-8	CASGGLAGGRQYF	TGTGCCAGTGGGGGGCTAGCGGGAGGACGCCAGTACTTC
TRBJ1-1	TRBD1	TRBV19	CASSIPRQGTTEAFF	TGTGCCAGTAGTATCCCACGACAGGGTACCACTGAAGCTTTCTTT
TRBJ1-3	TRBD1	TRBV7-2	CASSSLTGVGNTIYF	TGTGCCAGCAGCTCATTGACAGGGGTTGGAAACACCATATATTTT
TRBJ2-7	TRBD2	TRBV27	CASSRITSGSHLEQYF	TGTGCCAGCAGCCGGATCACGAGCGGGAGTCACCTCGAGCAGTACTTC
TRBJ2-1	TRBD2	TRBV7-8	CASSLGLASTEQFF	TGTGCCAGCAGCTTGGGACTAGCGAGCACCGAGCAGTTCTTC
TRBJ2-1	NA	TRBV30	CAWSLATTYNEQFF	TGTGCCTGGAGTTTGGCAACAACCTACAATGAGCAGTTCTTC
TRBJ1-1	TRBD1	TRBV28	CASQRMTGTENTEAFF	TGTGCCAGCCAACGCATGACAGGGACGGAGAACACTGAAGCTTTCTTT
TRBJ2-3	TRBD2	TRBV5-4	CASSSWTSGKGADTQYF	TGTGCCAGCAGCTCATGGACTAGCGGGAAAGGAGCAGATACGCAGTATTTT
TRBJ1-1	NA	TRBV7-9	CASSLSSAGGVAEAFF	TGTGCCAGCAGCTTAAGTTCTGCGGGGGGAGTCGCTGAAGCTTTCTTT
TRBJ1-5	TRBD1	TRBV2	CASNFDRGSNQPQHF	TGTGCCAGCAATTTCGACAGGGGAAGCAATCAGCCCCAGCATTTT
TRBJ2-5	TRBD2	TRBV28	CASSAGTSVQETQYF	TGTGCCAGCAGTGCCGGGACTAGCGTACAAGAGACCCAGTACTTC
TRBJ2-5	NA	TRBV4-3	CASSQGVVSEETQYF	TGCGCCAGCAGCCAAGGGGTCGTATCGGAGGAGACCCAGTACTTC
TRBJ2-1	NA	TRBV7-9	CASSLWGGIPDEQFF	TGTGCCAGCAGCTTATGGGGGGGCATACCCGATGAGCAGTTCTTC
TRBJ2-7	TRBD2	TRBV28	CASSLSGGGSYEQYF	TGTGCCAGCAGTCTTAGCGGGGGAGGAAGCTACGAGCAGTACTTC
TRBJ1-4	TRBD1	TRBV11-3	CASSLASGTGTREKLFF	TGTGCCAGCAGCTTAGCCTCAGGGACAGGGACGCGTGAAAAACTGTTTTTT
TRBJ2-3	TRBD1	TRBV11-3	CASSSRTGVVADTQYF	TGTGCCAGCAGCTCAAGGACAGGGGTTGTCGCAGATACGCAGTATTTT
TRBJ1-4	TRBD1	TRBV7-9	CASSSGQGARGEKLFF	TGTGCCAGCAGCTCCGGACAGGGGGCGCGAGGGGAAAAACTGTTTTTT
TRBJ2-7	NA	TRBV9	CASSVDSSVYEQYF	TGTGCCAGCAGCGTAGACAGCTCCGTCTACGAGCAGTACTTC
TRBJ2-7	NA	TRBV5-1	CASSARGGPYEQYF	TGCGCCAGCAGCGCAAGGGGGGGCCCCTACGAGCAGTACTTC
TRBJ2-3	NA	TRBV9	CASSVASRGLNTQYF	TGTGCCAGCAGCGTAGCCTCCCGAGGGTTGAATACGCAGTATTTT
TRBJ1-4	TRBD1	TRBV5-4	CASSSGQGKLFF	TGTGCCAGCAGCTCGGGACAGGGGAAACTGTTTTTT
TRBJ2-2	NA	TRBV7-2	CASTLAAAGELFF	TGTGCCAGCACCCTAGCCGCGGCCGGGGAGCTGTTTTTT
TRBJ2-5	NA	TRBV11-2	CASSLDSKGMEAQETQYF	TGTGCCAGCAGCTTAGATAGTAAGGGCATGGAGGCCCAAGAGACCCAGTACTTC
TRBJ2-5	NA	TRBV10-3	CAITDSYQETQYF	TGTGCCATCACAGACAGTTATCAAGAGACCCAGTACTTC
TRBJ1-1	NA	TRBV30	CAWSGLMNTEAFF	TGTGCCTGGAGTGGACTCATGAACACTGAAGCTTTCTTT
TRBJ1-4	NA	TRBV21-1	CASRSRGQRGTNEKLFF	TGTGCCAGCCGATCCAGGGGGCAGAGAGGGACTAATGAAAAACTGTTTTTT
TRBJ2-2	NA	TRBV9	CASSVPPVRELFF	TGTGCCAGCAGCGTACCCCCCGTCCGTGAGCTGTTTTTT
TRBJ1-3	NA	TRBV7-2	CASSPRAGVSGNTIYF	TGTGCCAGCAGCCCGAGAGCAGGGGTCAGTGGAAACACCATATATTTT
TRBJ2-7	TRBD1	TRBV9	CASSRGPLGYEQYF	TGTGCCAGCAGCAGGGGGCCCCTGGGCTACGAGCAGTACTTC
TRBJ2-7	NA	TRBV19	CASDPQDKNYEQYF	TGTGCCAGTGATCCCCAGGACAAGAACTACGAGCAGTACTTC
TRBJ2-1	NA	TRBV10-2	CASQGVSYNEQFF	TGCGCCAGCCAAGGGGTTTCCTACAATGAGCAGTTCTTC
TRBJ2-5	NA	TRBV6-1	CASSPGEETQYF	TGTGCCAGTAGCCCAGGGGAAGAGACCCAGTACTTC
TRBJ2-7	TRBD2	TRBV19	CASSPSGRGGEQYF	TGTGCCAGTAGCCCCAGCGGGAGGGGTGGCGAGCAGTACTTC
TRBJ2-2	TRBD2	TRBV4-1	CASSQGRGGGTGELFF	TGCGCCAGCAGCCAAGGCCGTGGGGGGGGCACCGGGGAGCTGTTTTTT
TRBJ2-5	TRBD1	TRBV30	CAWRENRGSPRWGTQYF	TGTGCCTGGAGGGAGAACAGGGGGAGCCCTCGATGGGGGACCCAGTACTTC
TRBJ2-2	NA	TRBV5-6	CASSLTEPTGELFF	TGTGCCAGCAGCTTAACAGAACCCACCGGGGAGCTGTTTTTT
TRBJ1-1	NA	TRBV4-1	CASRSTGNTEAFF	TGCGCCAGCAGAAGCACAGGGAACACTGAAGCTTTCTTT
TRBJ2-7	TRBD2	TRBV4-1	CASSPQGLGVYEQYF	TGCGCCAGCAGCCCCCAGGGACTAGGTGTTTACGAGCAGTACTTC
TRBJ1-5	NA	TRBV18	CASSPTGGAGNQPQHF	TGTGCCAGCTCACCTACGGGGGGGGCTGGCAATCAGCCCCAGCATTTT
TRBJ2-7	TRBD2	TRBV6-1	CASSGLAGDEQYF	TGTGCCAGCAGTGGGCTAGCGGGAGATGAGCAGTACTTC
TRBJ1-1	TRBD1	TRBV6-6	CASSGTGGTEAFF	TGTGCCAGCAGCGGAACAGGGGGAACTGAAGCTTTCTTT
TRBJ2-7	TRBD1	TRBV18	CASSPPGQVNYEQYF	TGTGCCAGCTCACCTCCCGGACAGGTAAATTACGAGCAGTACTTC
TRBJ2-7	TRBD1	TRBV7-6	CASGTGYEQYF	TGTGCCAGCGGGACAGGCTACGAGCAGTACTTC
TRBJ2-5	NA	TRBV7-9	CASSLVRGIIETQYF	TGTGCCAGCAGCTTAGTCAGGGGCATAATCGAGACCCAGTACTTC
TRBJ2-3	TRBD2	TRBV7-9	CASRSGRGDTQYF	TGTGCCAGCAGGAGCGGGAGGGGGGATACGCAGTATTTT
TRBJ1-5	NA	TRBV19	CASSRNSYSNQPQHF	TGTGCCAGTAGTAGAAACAGTTATAGCAATCAGCCCCAGCATTTT
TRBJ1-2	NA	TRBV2	CASSGRETNYGYTF	TGTGCCAGCAGTGGACGGGAAACTAACTATGGCTACACCTTC
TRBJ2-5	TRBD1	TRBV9	CASSQGQGGSTGETQYF	TGTGCCAGCAGCCAAGGACAGGGTGGCTCCACTGGAGAGACCCAGTACTTC
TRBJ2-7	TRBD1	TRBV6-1	CASSVDRGPYEQYF	TGTGCCAGCAGTGTCGACAGGGGGCCCTACGAGCAGTACTTC
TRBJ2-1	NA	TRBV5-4	CASSLPLLFGNEQFF	TGTGCCAGCAGCTTGCCTCTGCTTTTCGGCAATGAGCAGTTCTTC
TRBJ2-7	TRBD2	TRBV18	CASSLSGSYYEQYF	TGTGCCAGCTCCCTTAGCGGGAGTTATTACGAGCAGTACTTC
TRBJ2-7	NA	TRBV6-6	CASSYGNGTSSYEQYF	TGTGCCAGCAGTTACGGAAACGGGACAAGCTCCTACGAGCAGTACTTC
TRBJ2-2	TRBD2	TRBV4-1	CASSHSTGLAGRNTGELFF	TGCGCCAGCAGCCACTCTACCGGACTAGCGGGACGGAACACCGGGGAGCTGTTTTTT
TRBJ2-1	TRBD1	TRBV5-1	CASTSQGASSYNEQFF	TGCGCCAGCACTTCGCAGGGGGCAAGCTCCTACAATGAGCAGTTCTTC
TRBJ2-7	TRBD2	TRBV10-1	CASSGPRLAGRSYEQYF	TGCGCCAGCAGCGGCCCCCGACTAGCGGGACGCTCCTACGAGCAGTACTTC
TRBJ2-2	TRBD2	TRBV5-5	CASSLRTGGLAGAGELFF	TGTGCCAGCAGCTTGAGGACGGGGGGACTAGCGGGAGCCGGGGAGCTGTTTTTT